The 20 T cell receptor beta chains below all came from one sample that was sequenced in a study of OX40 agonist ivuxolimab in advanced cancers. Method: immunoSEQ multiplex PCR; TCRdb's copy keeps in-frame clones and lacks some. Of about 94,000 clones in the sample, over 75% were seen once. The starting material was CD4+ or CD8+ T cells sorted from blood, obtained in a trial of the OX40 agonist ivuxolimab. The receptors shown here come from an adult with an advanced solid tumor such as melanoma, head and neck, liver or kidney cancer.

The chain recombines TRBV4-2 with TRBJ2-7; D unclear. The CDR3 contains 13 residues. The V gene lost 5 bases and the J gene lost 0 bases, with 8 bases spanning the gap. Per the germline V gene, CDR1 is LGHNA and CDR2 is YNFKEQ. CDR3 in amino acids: CASSGVTSYEQYF. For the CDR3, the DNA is TGTGCCAGCAGCGGGGTCACCTCCTACGAGCAGTACTTC.

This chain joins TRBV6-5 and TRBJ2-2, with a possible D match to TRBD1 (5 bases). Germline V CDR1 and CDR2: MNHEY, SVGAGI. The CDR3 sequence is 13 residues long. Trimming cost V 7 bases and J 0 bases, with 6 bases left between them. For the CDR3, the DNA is TGTGCCAGCAAACAGGCGAACACCGGGGAGCTGTTTTTT. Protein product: CASKQANTGELFF.

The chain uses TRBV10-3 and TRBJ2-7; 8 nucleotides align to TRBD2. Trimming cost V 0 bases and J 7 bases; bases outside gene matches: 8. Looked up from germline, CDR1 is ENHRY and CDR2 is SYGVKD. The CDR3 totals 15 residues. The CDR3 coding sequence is TGTGCCATCAGTGAGTCAAGCGGGGGAAGTGGGGAGCAGTACTTC. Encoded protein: CAISESSGGSGEQYF.

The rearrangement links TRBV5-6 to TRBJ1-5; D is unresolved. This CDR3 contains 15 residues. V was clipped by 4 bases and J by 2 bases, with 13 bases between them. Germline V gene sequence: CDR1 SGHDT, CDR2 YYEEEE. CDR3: CASSRRSGGNQPQHF. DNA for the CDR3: TGTGCCAGCAGCCGCAGGTCCGGAGGCAATCAGCCCCAGCATTTT.

The CDR3 coding sequence is TGTGCCAGCAGCAGGGTAGGACAGGGGGCGCCCACTGAAGCTTTCTTT. Protein: CASSRVGQGAPTEAFF. V is TRBV7-8 and J is TRBJ1-1; 11 positions agree with TRBD1. The CDR3 sequence is 16 residues long. CDR1 is SGHVS, CDR2 FQNEAQ, per germline. V gave up 5 bases and J gave up 4 bases; unmatched junction bases: 9.

The CDR3 loop is CASSWDDGGPYNEQFF. The CDR3 DNA follows: TGTGCCAGCAGCTGGGATGACGGGGGGCCCTACAATGAGCAGTTCTTC. The chain carries TRBV5-6 and TRBJ2-1; a weak D match, TRBD2 (7 bases). V gave up 3 bases and J gave up 2 bases, with 15 bases separating them. Germline CDR1 is SGHDT and CDR2 is YYEEEE. CDR3 length equals 16 residues.

The CDR3 sequence is CSATGGTGELFF. As DNA, the CDR3 is TGCAGCGCGACAGGTGGCACCGGGGAGCTGTTTTTT. The chain recombines TRBV29-1 with TRBJ2-2; D perhaps matches TRBD1 (6 bases). Looked up from germline, CDR1 is SQVTM and CDR2 is ANQGSEA. Trimming stripped 7 bases from V and 4 bases from J, with 10 bases between. The CDR3 is 12 amino acids.

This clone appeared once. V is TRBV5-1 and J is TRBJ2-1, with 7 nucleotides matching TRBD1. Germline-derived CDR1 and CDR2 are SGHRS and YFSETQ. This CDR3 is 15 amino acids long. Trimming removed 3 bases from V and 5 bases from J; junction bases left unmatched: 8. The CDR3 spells CASSSTGETDNEQFF. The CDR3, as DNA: TGCGCCAGCAGCTCCACAGGGGAAACGGACAATGAGCAGTTCTTC.

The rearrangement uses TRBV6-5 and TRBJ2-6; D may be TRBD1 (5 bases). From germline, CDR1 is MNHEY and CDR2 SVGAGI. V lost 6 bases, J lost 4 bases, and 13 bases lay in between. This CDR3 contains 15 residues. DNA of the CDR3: TGTGCCAGCAGCCCCCTAGGGGTAGGGGCCAACGTCCTGACTTTC. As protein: CASSPLGVGANVLTF.

CDR3 sequence (DNA): TGTGCTAGTGGTTTACGGGAAACCATGAACACTGAAGCTTTCTTT. Protein sequence: CASGLRETMNTEAFF. This chain connects TRBV12-5 to TRBJ1-1; D remains unclear. Trimming stripped 3 bases from V and 0 bases from J, with 11 bases between. The CDR3 totals 15 residues. Germline lookup yields CDR1 LGHNT and CDR2 FRNRAP. The full variable domain, with the rest looked up from reference TRBV12-5 and TRBJ1-1, is DARVTQTPRHKVTEMGQEVTMRCQPILGHNTVFWYRQTMMQGLELLAYFRNRAPLDDSGMPKDRFSAEMPDATLATLKIQPSEPRDSAVYFCASGLRETMNTEAFFGQGTRLTVV.

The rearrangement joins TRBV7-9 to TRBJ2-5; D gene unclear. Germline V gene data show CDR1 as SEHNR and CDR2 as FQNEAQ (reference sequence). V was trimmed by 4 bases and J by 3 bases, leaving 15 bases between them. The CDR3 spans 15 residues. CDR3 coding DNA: TGTGCCAGCAGCTCAGTAGGCGGTAGAAAAGAGACCCAGTACTTC. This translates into CASSSVGGRKETQYF.

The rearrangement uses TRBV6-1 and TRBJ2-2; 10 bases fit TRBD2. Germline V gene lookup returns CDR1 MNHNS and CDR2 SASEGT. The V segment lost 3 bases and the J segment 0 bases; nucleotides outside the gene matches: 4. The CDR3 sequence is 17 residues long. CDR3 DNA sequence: TGTGCCAGCAGTGAGAATAGCGGGGGGACGAACACCGGGGAGCTGTTTTTT. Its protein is CASSENSGGTNTGELFF.

The CDR3 DNA reads TGTGCCAGCAGCTCCCGAGGGGCCGGAGATACGCAGTATTTT. Its translation: CASSSRGAGDTQYF. The chain links TRBV7-2 to TRBJ2-3; possibly TRBD1 or TRBD2 for D (5 bases each). The V gene's germline CDR1 is SGHTA and CDR2 FQGNSA. V was trimmed by 4 bases and J by 5 bases, leaving 13 bases between them. This CDR3 has 14 residues.

The CDR3 reads CAWSPSAGRLAFF. The CDR3 DNA is TGTGCCTGGAGCCCATCCGCAGGGAGGCTAGCTTTCTTT. The rearrangement uses TRBV30 and TRBJ1-1; D might be TRBD1 (5 bases). Germline assignment: CDR1 GTSNPN and CDR2 SVGIG (reference sequence). The CDR3 consists of 13 residues. The V and J ends lost 3 bases and 10 bases respectively, with 18 bases between them.

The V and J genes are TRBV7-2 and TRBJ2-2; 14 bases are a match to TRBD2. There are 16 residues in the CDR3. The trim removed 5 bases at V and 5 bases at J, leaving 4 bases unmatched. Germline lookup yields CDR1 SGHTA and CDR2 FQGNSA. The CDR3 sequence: CASSKTSGGATGELFF. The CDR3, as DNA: TGTGCCAGCAGCAAGACTAGCGGGGGGGCGACCGGGGAGCTGTTTTTT.

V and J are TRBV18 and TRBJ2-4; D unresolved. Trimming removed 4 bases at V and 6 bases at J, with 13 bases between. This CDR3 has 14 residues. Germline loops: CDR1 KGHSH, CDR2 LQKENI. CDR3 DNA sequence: TGTGCCAGCTCACATACTGACATAGCAAACATTCAGTACTTC. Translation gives CASSHTDIANIQYF.

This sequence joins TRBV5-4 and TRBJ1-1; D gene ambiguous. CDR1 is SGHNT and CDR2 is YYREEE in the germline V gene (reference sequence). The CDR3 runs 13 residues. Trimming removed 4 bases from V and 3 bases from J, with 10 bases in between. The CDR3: CASSARWDTEAFF. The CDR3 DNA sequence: TGTGCCAGCAGCGCGAGGTGGGACACTGAAGCTTTCTTT.

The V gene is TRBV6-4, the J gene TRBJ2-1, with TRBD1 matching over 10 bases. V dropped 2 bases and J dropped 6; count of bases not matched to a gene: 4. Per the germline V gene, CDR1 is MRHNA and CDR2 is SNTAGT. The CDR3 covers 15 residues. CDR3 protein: CASSDPRQGANEQFF. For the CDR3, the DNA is TGTGCCAGCAGTGACCCCAGACAGGGGGCCAATGAGCAGTTCTTC.

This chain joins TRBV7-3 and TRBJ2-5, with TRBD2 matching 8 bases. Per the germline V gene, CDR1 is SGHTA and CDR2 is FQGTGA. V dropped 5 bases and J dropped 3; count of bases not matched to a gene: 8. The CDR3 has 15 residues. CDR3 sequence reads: CASSRSGGREETQYF. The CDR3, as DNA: TGTGCCAGCAGCCGCAGCGGGGGCCGGGAAGAGACCCAGTACTTC.

The chain's CDR3 is CASSTGFRKGYDGYTF. The CDR3 bases are TGTGCCAGTTCCACAGGGTTTCGGAAGGGGTATGATGGCTACACCTTC. The chain links TRBV19 to TRBJ1-2, with D perhaps TRBD1 (6 bases). Per germline, CDR1 LNHDA and CDR2 SQIVND (reference sequence). V shed 8 bases and J shed 6 bases, with 25 bases lying between them. CDR3 length equals 16 residues.